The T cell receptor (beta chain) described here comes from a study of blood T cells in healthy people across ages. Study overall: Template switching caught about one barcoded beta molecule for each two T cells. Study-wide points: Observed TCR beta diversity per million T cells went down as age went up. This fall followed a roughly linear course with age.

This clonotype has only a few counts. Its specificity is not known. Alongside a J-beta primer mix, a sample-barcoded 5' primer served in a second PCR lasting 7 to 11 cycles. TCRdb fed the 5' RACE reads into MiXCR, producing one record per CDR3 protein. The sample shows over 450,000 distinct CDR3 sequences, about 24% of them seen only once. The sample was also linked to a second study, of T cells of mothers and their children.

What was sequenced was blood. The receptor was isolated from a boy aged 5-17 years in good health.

The CDR3 spells CASSGSSGRGYGYTF. In DNA form, the CDR3 reads TGTGCCAGCAGTGGTAGTTCAGGGAGAGGCTATGGCTACACCTTC. The rearrangement links TRBV6-1 to TRBJ1-2, with D perhaps TRBD1 (5 bases). The CDR3 consists of 15 residues. Trimming took 4 bases from V and 4 from J, leaving 16 bases between them. Germline V gene lookup returns CDR1 MNHNS and CDR2 SASEGT.